This entry describes one T cell receptor (beta chain). What it recognizes is unknown. Germline loops: CDR1 LGHNA, CDR2 YSLEER. The CDR3 contains 16 residues. J was trimmed by 4 bases and V by 4 bases; bases with no gene match: 11. The PCR ran on 60 Vbeta and 13 Jbeta primers. Clones were read by immunoSEQ multiplex PCR, and TCRdb kept only the in-frame ones, dropping some. In all, the sample yields about 48,000 clones. The record originates from a study of cytomegalovirus exposure and HLA in healthy donors. Findings and caveats of the study: A reported reduction in N-insertions relative to the 666-donor mean was seen in an Asian-associated ancestry cluster in a later analysis.

This sequence was found in a woman in her 40s in good health and CMV-seronegative. V and J are TRBV4-3 and TRBJ2-7, with 9 bases aligning to TRBD1. Material for sequencing was PBMCs. CDR3 region: CASSPVEGTGTYEQYF. CDR3 in DNA: TGCGCCAGCAGCCCCGTTGAGGGGACAGGGACATACGAGCAGTACTTC.